The entry below gives a single T cell receptor beta chain sequence along with its context. Its antigen is still unknown. Measured with immunoSEQ multiplex PCR; TCRdb has only the in-frame clones, and not every one. Among 37,000 or so clones listed, about two thirds were seen once. Culture lasted 10 days before CD4+ T cell isolation. Two-dose vaccination with either BNT162b2 or mRNA-1273 was given to the participants. The entry originates in a study of vaccination effects on CD4 cells after COVID-19. The CDR3 is 14 residues long. V dropped 5 bases and J dropped 3; count of bases not matched to a gene: 4. Per the germline V gene, CDR1 is MNHEY and CDR2 is SVGAGI.

V gene TRBV6-5 combines with J gene TRBJ2-5, with 9 bases lining up with TRBD2. The material sequenced was CD4+ T cells from PBMCs cultured without peptide, taken after COVID-19 vaccination. This receptor was identified in a human donor who received a COVID-19 vaccine. DNA of the CDR3: TGTGCCAGCAGTATAGCGGGGGCGAAAGAGACCCAGTACTTC. As protein: CASSIAGAKETQYF.